This T cell receptor (beta chain) is drawn from a study of prognosis after radiotherapy for stage I lung cancer. Germline CDR1 reads SQVTM; CDR2 reads ANQGSEA. V was clipped by 6 bases and J by 5 bases, with 20 bases between them. The CDR3 runs to 14 residues. By two-round multiplex PCR, the TCR beta CDR3 was amplified from genomic DNA. Each TRBV and TRBJ gene had its own primer in the first PCR round. MiXCR was run by TCRdb on the multiplex PCR reads, yielding one entry per CDR3 protein. The repertoire includes almost 20,000 distinct CDR3 sequences, around 24% of them detected once, and less than 25% sits in the top ten. This clonotype was counted many times.

Here the sequenced sample was PBMCs, taken before or after stereotactic body radiation therapy (not recorded which). The rearrangement uses TRBV29-1 and TRBJ2-7; the D gene is possibly TRBD2 (6 bases). This TCR derives from a donor over 45 with non-small cell lung cancer. CDR3 DNA: TGCAGCGTCCGGGGGACCCCCGGCCTTGACGAGCAGTACTTC. It encodes CSVRGTPGLDEQYF.